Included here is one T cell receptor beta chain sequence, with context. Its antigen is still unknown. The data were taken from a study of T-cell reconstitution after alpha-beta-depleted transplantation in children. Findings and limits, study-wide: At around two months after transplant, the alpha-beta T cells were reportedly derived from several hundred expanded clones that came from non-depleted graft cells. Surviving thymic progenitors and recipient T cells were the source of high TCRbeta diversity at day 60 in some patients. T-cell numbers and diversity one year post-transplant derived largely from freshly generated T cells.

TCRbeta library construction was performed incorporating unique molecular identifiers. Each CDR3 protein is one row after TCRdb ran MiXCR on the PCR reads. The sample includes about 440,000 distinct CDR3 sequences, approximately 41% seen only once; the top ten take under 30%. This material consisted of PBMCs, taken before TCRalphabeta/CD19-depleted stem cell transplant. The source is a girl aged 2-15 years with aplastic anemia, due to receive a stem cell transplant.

The CDR3 here is CSAVRGRVDTQYF. CDR3 nucleotides: TGCAGCGCGGTTCGGGGTAGGGTGGATACGCAGTATTTT. The rearrangement uses TRBV29-1 and TRBJ2-3, with D tentatively TRBD2 (5 bases). The germline V gene encodes CDR1 SQVTM and CDR2 ANQGSEA. The V gene lost 7 bases and the J gene lost 6 bases, with 17 bases spanning the gap. The CDR3 has 13 amino acids.